This TCR beta chain comes out of a study of cytomegalovirus exposure and HLA in healthy donors. The PCR made use of 60 Vbeta and 13 Jbeta primers. Here immunoSEQ multiplex PCR was the method, and the copy in TCRdb shows in-frame clones only, minus some. This sample has 200,000 to 250,000 clones; approximately 84% occur once, and the top ten carry 0.55% to 0.7%. The TCR originated in a woman between 40 and 55 years old in good health and CMV-seronegative. The sample taken for sequencing was PBMCs.

CDR3 region: CASSYSTGQAYEQYF. Here the CDR3 DNA reads TGTGCCAGCAGTTACTCTACCGGACAGGCCTACGAGCAGTACTTC. This chain joins TRBV6-5 and TRBJ2-7; TRBD1 aligns across 7 bases. V lost 0 bases, J lost 2 bases, and 4 bases stayed unmatched. CDR1 and CDR2 (germline): MNHEY, SVGAGI. The CDR3 covers 15 residues.